The 6 T cell receptor beta chains below come from one sample, sequenced in a study of blood T cell repertoires in COVID-19. Some clones are missing from TCRdb's copy, which holds only in-frame ones; the method was immunoSEQ multiplex PCR. The sample contains 35,000 to 45,000 clones, about 81% of which appear only once. The sample taken for sequencing was peripheral blood. All receptors come from a human donor in a cohort sampled during active or convalescent COVID-19. The donor label of this sample is uncertain.

The chain employs TRBV5-1 and TRBJ2-3; the match to TRBD1 covers 7 bases. Germline CDR1 is SGHRS and CDR2 is YFSETQ. V shed 0 bases, J shed 3 bases, and the junction held 7 bases outside the gene matches. The CDR3 consists of 16 residues. The CDR3 nucleotides read TGCGCCAGCAGCTTGGGTACAGGGGCTAAGACAGATACGCAGTATTTT. Amino acids: CASSLGTGAKTDTQYF.

The V call is TRBV9, the J call TRBJ1-5, with 9 bases aligning to TRBD1. The CDR3 runs 15 residues. The germline V gene encodes CDR1 SGDLS and CDR2 YYNGEE. V lost 3 bases and J lost 7; bases outside the gene matches: 8. The CDR3 DNA reads TGTGCCAGCAGCGGCGGACAGGGGACCGTCCAGCCCCAGCATTTT. Amino acid sequence: CASSGGQGTVQPQHF.

This CDR3 reads CASSVGPSGTDTQYF. Here the CDR3 DNA reads TGTGCCAGCAGCGTAGGGCCTAGCGGCACAGATACGCAGTATTTT. The rearrangement uses TRBV9 and TRBJ2-3; TRBD2 is a possible D gene (6 bases). This CDR3 contains 15 residues. The germline CDR1 and CDR2 sequences are SGDLS and YYNGEE. Trimming stripped 0 bases from V and 1 base from J, with 9 bases between.

In its sample, this clone is medium-sized. The V gene is TRBV11-3, the J gene TRBJ2-7, with 8 bases matching TRBD1. Germline V gene sequence: CDR1 SGHNT, CDR2 YENEEA. The CDR3 length is 13 residues. With V trimmed by 4 bases and J by 3 bases, 2 bases remained unmatched. DNA for the CDR3: TGTGCCAGCAGCTCGGACAGGGACTACGAGCAGTACTTC. Protein: CASSSDRDYEQYF.

This clone was recorded a few times. The chain uses TRBV9 and TRBJ1-1, with a possible D match to TRBD1 (5 bases). Between the trimmed V and J ends, which lost 4 bases and 5 bases, there was a span of 12 bases. This CDR3 has 13 amino acids. Germline-derived CDR1 and CDR2 are SGDLS and YYNGEE. The CDR3 loop is CASSLNGATEAFF. Written as DNA, the CDR3 is TGTGCCAGCAGCCTTAATGGGGCGACTGAAGCTTTCTTT.

In nucleotides, the CDR3 is TGTGCCAGCGGTAAGGGGGCAGGGCGAGAGACCCAGTACTTC. Translated: CASGKGAGRETQYF. The chain uses TRBV5-4 and TRBJ2-5; the match to TRBD1 covers 7 bases. V lost 7 bases to trimming and J lost 4 bases; unmatched junction nucleotides: 10. Per the germline V gene, CDR1 is SGHNT and CDR2 is YYREEE (reference sequence). This CDR3 region has 14 residues.